These 22 T cell receptor beta chains were all obtained from the same sample, sequenced in a study of blood T cell repertoires in COVID-19 (dated by TCRdb to 2018 to 2021). The library was obtained by the immunoSEQ multiplex PCR assay. The table was pulled from immuneACCESS by TCRdb, which kept in-frame rearrangements only. Such tables lose some clones; where checked, under half of the loss comes from unresolved V genes, and the rest has no known cause. This sample has 80,000 or so clones in its table, and roughly 90% of those were observed once. Of the sample, about 2.5% falls within the top ten clones. The sample taken for sequencing was peripheral blood. The receptors derive from a man aged 45-65 years with acute or convalescent COVID-19.

This clone was found once. The rearrangement joins TRBV7-9 to TRBJ1-2; TRBD1 matches at 9 bases. CDR1 is SEHNR and CDR2 is FQNEAQ in the germline V gene (reference sequence). The CDR3 has 14 residues. V trimming: 7 bases; J trimming: 6 bases; junction bases outside the gene matches: 9. This CDR3 is CASTVAGTGHGYTF. CDR3 DNA: TGTGCCAGCACCGTAGCCGGGACAGGGCATGGCTACACCTTC.

V and J are TRBV4-3 and TRBJ1-2, with D unresolved. V was pared by 0 bases and J by 0 bases, with 14 bases between. The CDR3 is 17 amino acids. Germline V CDR1 and CDR2: LGHNA, YSLEER. CDR3 in DNA: TGCGCCAGCAGCCAAGATGCGTCGGGAGGAACTAACTATGGCTACACCTTC. Its translation: CASSQDASGGTNYGYTF.

The V call is TRBV5-8, the J call TRBJ2-5, with 11 bases identical to TRBD1. Trimming removed 4 bases from V and 4 bases from J; junction bases left unmatched: 12. CDR3 size: 17 residues. Germline CDR1 and CDR2: SGHTS and YDEGEE. The DNA of the CDR3 is TGTGCCAGCAGCCTTCACCACGGACAGGGGGCAAGAGAGACCCAGTACTTC. It encodes CASSLHHGQGARETQYF.

The chain is built from TRBV7-2 and TRBJ2-4, with D maybe TRBD1 (6 bases). Germline V gene sequence: CDR1 SGHTA, CDR2 FQGNSA. V lost 5 bases and J lost 8, with 13 bases in between. The CDR3 covers 13 residues. In DNA, the CDR3 is TGTGCCAGCAGCCCCGGGACATTCGACATTCAGTACTTC. It is translated as CASSPGTFDIQYF. The variable domain in full, with the rest retrieved from reference TRBV7-2 and TRBJ2-4, is GAGVSQSPSNKVTEKGKDVELRCDPISGHTALYWYRQSLGQGLEFLIYFQGNSAPDKSGLPSDRFSAERTGGSVSTLTIQRTQQEDSAVYLCASSPGTFDIQYFGAGTRLSVL.

V gene TRBV7-8 combines with J gene TRBJ1-5, with 8 bases that match TRBD1. The CDR3 covers 16 residues. The V gene end was trimmed by 5 bases and the J gene end by 0 bases; junction bases not matched to a gene: 6. Germline loops: CDR1 SGHVS, CDR2 FQNEAQ. The CDR3 DNA follows: TGTGCCAGCAGCGGTCGGACAGGGAATAGCAATCAGCCCCAGCATTTT. This sequence encodes CASSGRTGNSNQPQHF.

V gene TRBV10-3 combines with J gene TRBJ2-7; D is perhaps TRBD2 (6 bases). This CDR3 is built from 13 residues. Germline V gene sequence: CDR1 ENHRY, CDR2 SYGVKD. V lost 10 bases and J lost 2, with 15 bases in between. The CDR3 loop reads CATRLGETYEQYV. As DNA, the CDR3 is TGTGCCACCCGACTAGGGGAGACCTACGAGCAGTACGTC.

CDR3 in amino acids: CASSQAGGANVLTF. The CDR3 DNA reads as TGCGCCAGCAGCCAAGCTGGCGGGGCCAACGTCCTGACTTTC. The rearrangement links TRBV4-1 to TRBJ2-6; D gene ambiguous. With 1 base removed from V and 4 bases from J, the gap between germline ends came to 5 bases. Germline lookup yields CDR1 MGHRA and CDR2 YSYEKL. The CDR3 totals 14 residues.

The chain carries TRBV24-1 and TRBJ2-7; TRBD1 is a possible D gene (6 bases). Germline V gene lookup returns CDR1 KGHDR and CDR2 SFDVKD. This CDR3 contains 14 residues. Trimming cost V 3 bases and J 2 bases, with 10 bases left between them. CDR3 nucleotide sequence: TGTGCCACCAGTGATACCGGACAGCCCTACGAGCAGTACTTC. Translating it yields CATSDTGQPYEQYF.

CDR3 nucleotide sequence: TGTGCCAGCAGCGACCGGGACAGGGGAGTGGCTGGGACTGAAGCTTTCTTT. Its translation is CASSDRDRGVAGTEAFF. The gene calls are TRBV7-2 and TRBJ1-1, with 10 bases fitting TRBD1. V shed 5 bases and J 5 bases; nucleotides not matched to a gene: 14. The CDR3 is 17 residues long. The V gene's germline CDR1 is SGHTA and CDR2 FQGNSA. The full variable domain, rest sourced from reference TRBV7-2 and TRBJ1-1, is GAGVSQSPSNKVTEKGKDVELRCDPISGHTALYWYRQSLGQGLEFLIYFQGNSAPDKSGLPSDRFSAERTGGSVSTLTIQRTQQEDSAVYLCASSDRDRGVAGTEAFFGQGTRLTVV.

The rearrangement links TRBV5-8 to TRBJ2-5, with TRBD2 as a possible D gene (6 bases). The CDR3 length is 14 residues. The V and J ends lost 4 bases and 5 bases respectively, with 15 bases between them. CDR1 and CDR2 from the germline V gene are SGHTS and YDEGEE. The CDR3 region is CASSPLRSGETQYF. CDR3 coding DNA: TGTGCCAGCAGCCCCCTTCGGAGCGGGGAGACCCAGTACTTC.

The chain recombines TRBV3-1 (or the pseudogene TRBV3-2) with TRBJ1-4; D possibly corresponds to TRBD1 (5 bases). Trimming stripped 0 bases from V and 8 bases from J, with 13 bases between. CDR1 and CDR2 (germline): LGHDT, YNNKEL (reference sequence). The CDR3 loop spans 15 amino acids. CDR3 nucleotides: TGTGCCAGCAGCCAAGAGGGGGGAGGAATAGAAAAACTGTTTTTT. This gives the protein CASSQEGGGIEKLFF.

This chain joins TRBV16 and TRBJ1-4; TRBD1 matches at 9 bases. Trimming removed 2 bases from V and 11 bases from J; junction bases left unmatched: 9. This CDR3 region has 15 residues. Germline lookup yields CDR1 KGHSY and CDR2 FQNENV. CDR3 amino acids: CASSQRGQGVSKLFF. CDR3 DNA sequence: TGTGCCAGCAGCCAACGGGGACAGGGAGTTTCGAAACTGTTTTTT.

V gene TRBV3-1 (or the pseudogene TRBV3-2) combines with J gene TRBJ2-7, with TRBD1 as a possible D gene (6 bases). Trimming left V 7 bases short and J 2 bases short, with 15 bases between. The CDR3 totals 14 residues. The germline CDR1 and CDR2 sequences are LGHDT and YNNKEL (reference sequence). DNA of the CDR3: TGTGCCAGCATCAGCCCCCAGGGGCCCTACGAGCAGTACGTC. Translating gives CASISPQGPYEQYV.

This chain joins TRBV4-1 and TRBJ2-7; 10 bases agree with TRBD1. Germline CDR1 and CDR2: MGHRA and YSYEKL. Trimming took 4 bases from V and 4 from J; bases not matched to a gene: 7. The CDR3 is made up of 15 amino acids. The CDR3 is CASSRSGTGEYEQYF. In DNA, the CDR3 is TGCGCCAGCAGCCGCTCCGGGACAGGGGAGTACGAGCAGTACTTC.

This chain uses TRBV19 with TRBJ2-2; D perhaps matches TRBD1 (6 bases). Germline V lookup: CDR1 LNHDA, CDR2 SQIVND (reference sequence). V was shortened by 6 bases and J by 3 bases, with 17 bases between the two germline ends. The CDR3 runs to 16 residues. The CDR3 here is CASSTPRGTDTGELFF. The CDR3, as DNA: TGTGCCAGTAGCACCCCGAGGGGGACGGACACCGGGGAGCTGTTTTTT. Combining the CDR3 with reference TRBV19 and TRBJ2-2 gives the whole variable domain DGGITQSPKYLFRKEGQNVTLSCEQNLNHDAMYWYRQDPGQGLRLIYYSQIVNDFQKGDIAEGYSVSREKKESFPLTVTSAQKNPTAFYLCASSTPRGTDTGELFFGEGSRLTVL.

The rearrangement uses TRBV28 and TRBJ2-3; maybe TRBD1 (7 bases). This CDR3 is built from 15 residues. Trimming shortened V by 5 bases and J by 5 bases, and 17 bases separated the two germline ends. The germline CDR1 and CDR2 sequences are MDHEN and SYDVKM. As DNA, the CDR3 is TGTGCCAGCAGTCCGACGTCAGGGGGGATAGATACGCAGTATTTT. Translated, it gives CASSPTSGGIDTQYF.

The chain recombines TRBV10-3 with TRBJ1-4; D not resolved. Germline CDR1 reads ENHRY; CDR2 reads SYGVKD. Trimming removed 0 bases from V and 10 bases from J, with 18 bases in between. This CDR3 is built from 16 residues. The CDR3 loop reads CAISESLTVATSKLFF. CDR3 nucleotide sequence: TGTGCCATCAGTGAGTCGCTAACAGTTGCTACCTCAAAACTGTTTTTT.

The chain couples TRBV2 to TRBJ2-1, with 9 bases identical to TRBD2. The CDR3 is 13 residues long. V was pared by 7 bases and J by 8 bases, with 6 bases of the junction left unmatched. Germline-derived CDR1 and CDR2 are SNHLY and FYNNEI. CDR3 DNA sequence: TGTGCCAGCAATCTAGCGGGGTATCATGAGCAGTTCTTC. Translated, it gives CASNLAGYHEQFF.

About this clone: The junction departs from germline at one end; a sequencing error may be responsible. The genes are TRBV4-1 and TRBJ2-2; TRBD1 agrees at 7 bases. Germline V CDR1 and CDR2: MGHRA, YSYEKL. The CDR3 has 15 amino acids. The CDR3 bases are TGCGCCAGCAGGCAAGTGACCGGACAGGACGGGGAGCTGTTTTTT. Translated, it gives CASRQVTGQDGELFF.

The chain uses TRBV11-2 and TRBJ2-7, with 9 bases fitting TRBD2. Looked up from germline, CDR1 is SGHAT and CDR2 is FQNNGV. The CDR3 spans 14 residues. Trimming at V came to 4 bases and at J to 7 bases, leaving 8 bases not matched to a gene. CDR3 loop: CASSSLRGGGEQYV. In DNA, the CDR3 is TGTGCCAGCAGCTCACTGCGGGGGGGTGGTGAGCAGTACGTC.

The V gene is TRBV6-5, the J gene TRBJ1-4; 7 positions agree with TRBD1. The V gene's germline CDR1 is MNHEY and CDR2 SVGAGI. CDR3 size: 13 residues. Trimming took 7 bases from V and 4 from J; bases not matched to a gene: 3. CDR3 bases: TGTGCCAGCATTCGGGACAGTAATGAAAAACTGTTTTTT. As protein: CASIRDSNEKLFF.

This sequence joins TRBV5-4 and TRBJ2-7, with TRBD1 as a possible D gene (5 bases). CDR1 SGHNT and CDR2 YYREEE come from the germline V gene (reference sequence). Between the trimmed V and J ends, which lost 4 bases and 2 bases, there was a span of 13 bases. CDR3 length: 14 amino acids. The CDR3 DNA reads as TGTGCCAGCAGCGTCAGGGATAGCCCCTACGAGCAGTACTTC. Translating it yields CASSVRDSPYEQYF.